This TCR beta chain was found in a study of blood T cell repertoires in COVID-19. For the study at large: Researchers got acute and convalescent COVID-19 samples from the United States, Italy and Spain. T cells, B-cell-depleted T cells, or PBMCs supplied cDNA or gDNA.

Authors' processing steps: The authors estimated nucleated cell counts from reference gene primer amplification. Profiled with immunoSEQ multiplex PCR; TCRdb holds only in-frame clones, not every one. The DNA gave D and trimming, while V, J and clone size come from that table. The table includes about 69,000 clones, 85% to 90% detected once. The CDR3 loop spans 13 amino acids. The J segment lost 7 bases and the V segment lost 2 bases, leaving 2 bases of the junction unmatched. Germline V CDR1 and CDR2: GTSNPN, SVGIG (reference sequence). The TCR comes from an elderly man with acute or convalescent COVID-19. Specimen: peripheral blood. The V and J genes are TRBV30 and TRBJ2-2; 9 bases agree with TRBD1. For the CDR3, the DNA is TGTGCCTGGAGTACAGGGGGCATCGGGGAGCTGTTTTTT. Translated, it gives CAWSTGGIGELFF.